Below are 31 T cell receptor beta chains sequenced from a single sample in a study of blood T cell repertoires in COVID-19 (dated by TCRdb to 2018 to 2020). Library prep was done by the immunoSEQ multiplex PCR assay. TCRdb re-hosts the immuneACCESS table, in-frame sequences only. Its copies lack some clones; in the studies checked, an unresolved V gene accounts for under half of them, and the cause for the rest is not known. In all, the sample holds roughly 290,000 clones, and about 80% of those were seen once. The top ten hold about 15% of the sample. Source material: peripheral blood. The source is a person aged 65-85 years with COVID-19, enrolled during active disease.

This clone was recorded at least ten times. The rearrangement uses TRBV9 and TRBJ1-6, with 8 positions matching TRBD1. The CDR3 is 16 residues long. Germline V gene sequence: CDR1 SGDLS, CDR2 YYNGEE. With V trimmed by 3 bases and J by 10 bases, 12 bases remained unmatched. The CDR3 sequence is CASSGAGQGGGSPLHF. The CDR3 DNA follows: TGTGCCAGCAGCGGCGCCGGACAGGGCGGAGGGTCACCCCTCCACTTT.

The V and J genes are TRBV5-6 and TRBJ1-4, with D perhaps matching TRBD1 (5 bases). Germline loops: CDR1 SGHDT, CDR2 YYEEEE. Trimming took off 3 bases at V and 8 bases at J, with 17 bases between the two ends. The CDR3 contains 15 residues. The CDR3 loop reads CASSSVGGDNEKLFF. The CDR3 bases are TGTGCCAGCAGCTCGGTGGGAGGGGATAACGAAAAACTGTTTTTT.

J is TRBJ1-6 and V is TRBV15; D not resolved. CDR1 and CDR2 from the germline V gene are LNHNV and YYDKDF (reference sequence). With 2 bases removed from V and 7 bases from J, the gap between germline ends came to 12 bases. The CDR3 runs 15 residues. The CDR3 region has the DNA TGTGCCACCAGCAGACCTCCCATACTAAATTCACCCCTCCACTTT. Residues: CATSRPPILNSPLHF. Full variable domain (outside the CDR3, taken from reference TRBV15 and TRBJ1-6): DAMVIQNPRYQVTQFGKPVTLSCSQTLNHNVMYWYQQKSSQAPKLLFHYYDKDFNNEADTPDNFQSRRPNTSFCFLDIRSPGLGDTAMYLCATSRPPILNSPLHFGNGTRLTVT.

This chain uses TRBV9 with TRBJ2-4, with 7 bases that match TRBD1. From germline, CDR1 is SGDLS and CDR2 YYNGEE. V was pared by 3 bases and J by 3 bases, with 24 bases of the junction left unmatched. This CDR3 region has 21 residues. The CDR3 sequence: CASSAPRRRSQNRTGKNIQYF. The DNA for the CDR3 is TGTGCCAGCAGCGCCCCGCGACGTAGGTCCCAAAACAGGACAGGCAAAAACATTCAGTACTTC.

This chain connects TRBV5-1 to TRBJ2-1, with 8 bases aligning to TRBD2. In germline, CDR1 is SGHRS, CDR2 YFSETQ. Unmatched junction bases numbered 5, after V lost 1 base and J lost 5 bases. The CDR3 is 15 residues long. The CDR3 nucleotides are TGCGCCAGCAGCTTGTGGCGGGGGGCTCACAATGAGCAGTTCTTC. Amino acids: CASSLWRGAHNEQFF.

The chain links TRBV7-9 to TRBJ1-1; TRBD1 matches 7 bases. Germline-derived CDR1 and CDR2 are SEHNR and FQNEAQ (reference sequence). Trimming removed 5 bases from V and 3 bases from J; junction bases left unmatched: 3. The CDR3 totals 13 residues. The CDR3 is CASSITGDTEAFF. The CDR3 DNA sequence: TGTGCCAGCAGCATAACAGGGGACACTGAAGCTTTCTTT.

The chain is built from TRBV7-3 and TRBJ2-7, with 7 bases fitting TRBD1. Trimming at V came to 5 bases and at J to 5 bases, leaving 9 bases not matched to a gene. The CDR3 extends over 14 amino acids. The germline V gene encodes CDR1 SGHTA and CDR2 FQGTGA. CDR3 in DNA: TGTGCCAGCAGCCCACGGCCAGGGGGTAACGAGCAGTACTTC. Its protein is CASSPRPGGNEQYF.

In nucleotides, the CDR3 is TGTGCCAGCAGTTCATACAATGAGCAGTTCTTC. Amino acid sequence: CASSSYNEQFF. This chain connects TRBV25-1 to TRBJ2-1; D gene uncertain. V lost 5 bases and J lost 4, with 3 bases in between. This CDR3 has 11 residues. The germline CDR1 and CDR2 sequences are MGHDK and SYGVNS.

This clone was picked up one time. The chain has TRBV2 and TRBJ2-5; 8 nucleotides line up with TRBD1. The V and J ends lost 8 bases and 6 bases, in that order; junction bases with no gene match: 11. Germline V CDR1 and CDR2: SNHLY, FYNNEI. The CDR3 contains 14 residues. The CDR3: CASYEQGESKTQYF. Here the CDR3 DNA reads TGTGCCAGCTACGAACAGGGGGAATCAAAGACCCAGTACTTC. The full variable domain, rest sourced from reference TRBV2 and TRBJ2-5, is EPEVTQTPSHQVTQMGQEVILRCVPISNHLYFYWYRQILGQKVEFLVSFYNNEISEKSEIFDDQFSVERPDGSNFTLKIRSTKLEDSAMYFCASYEQGESKTQYFGPGTRLLVL.

This rearrangement joins TRBV21-1 to TRBJ2-7; the D call in the table, TRBD1, was not verified against the DNA. TRBV21-1 is a listed pseudogene. The CDR3 length is 12 residues. The chain's CDR3 is CASNNQGAEQYF. The DNA of the CDR3 is TGTGCCAGCAACAATCAGGGGGCTGAGCAGTACTTC.

The V and J genes are TRBV7-9 and TRBJ2-1, with D tentatively TRBD2 (5 bases). CDR3 length: 12 residues. Germline V gene lookup returns CDR1 SEHNR and CDR2 FQNEAQ (reference sequence). The V end lost 5 bases, the J end lost 10 bases, and 12 bases lay between the germline ends. CDR3 loop: CASSQTRGEQFF. As DNA, the CDR3 is TGTGCCAGCAGCCAGACCCGAGGGGAGCAGTTCTTC.

The chain uses TRBV11-2 and TRBJ2-5, with TRBD2 matching 13 bases. The CDR3 sequence is 20 residues long. CDR1 and CDR2 from the germline V gene are SGHAT and FQNNGV. Trimming took 0 bases from V and 0 from J; bases not matched to a gene: 10. The CDR3 spells CASSLDLMGGLAGDQETQYF. The CDR3 DNA follows: TGTGCCAGCAGCTTAGATCTTATGGGTGGACTAGCGGGGGACCAAGAGACCCAGTACTTC.

CDR3 loop: CASSHWGGTNEQFF. The CDR3 nucleotides read TGTGCCAGCAGCCACTGGGGCGGGACCAATGAGCAGTTCTTC. The chain links TRBV3-1 (or the pseudogene TRBV3-2) to TRBJ2-1, with D possibly matching TRBD2 (6 bases). Deletions cut 3 bases from V and 6 bases from J, with 12 bases between. The germline V gene encodes CDR1 LGHDT and CDR2 YNNKEL (reference sequence). The CDR3 loop spans 14 amino acids.

The chain joins TRBV6-5 to TRBJ2-7, with D possibly being TRBD2 (7 bases). Germline V lookup: CDR1 MNHEY, CDR2 SVGAGI. V lost 8 bases and J 7 bases, leaving 18 bases between the germline ends. The CDR3 consists of 13 residues. The CDR3 DNA reads TGTGCCAGCCGAAGGGGGGGGGAAGAGGAGCAGTACTTC. As protein: CASRRGGEEEQYF.

V gene TRBV28 combines with J gene TRBJ2-7; 7 positions match TRBD1. Trimming at V came to 6 bases and at J to 2 bases, leaving 7 bases not matched to a gene. Germline-derived CDR1 and CDR2 are MDHEN and SYDVKM. The CDR3 is 14 amino acids. The CDR3 loop is CASSRGQAPYEQYF. As DNA, the CDR3 is TGTGCCAGCAGCCGTGGACAGGCCCCCTACGAGCAGTACTTC.

CDR3 loop: CASSVAGGVVTEAFF. The CDR3 nucleotides read TGTGCCAGCAGCGTAGCGGGAGGGGTGGTCACTGAAGCTTTCTTT. The chain carries TRBV9 and TRBJ1-1; maybe TRBD1 (5 bases). The CDR3 has 15 amino acids. Germline V gives CDR1 SGDLS, CDR2 YYNGEE. The V end was cut by 0 bases, the J end by 4 bases, with 13 bases between.

About this clone itself: The same CDR3 is also encoded by other DNA sequences in this sample. The chain carries TRBV4-1 and TRBJ1-4; 8 nucleotides line up with TRBD1. Germline assignment: CDR1 MGHRA and CDR2 YSYEKL. V lost 1 base to trimming and J lost 5 bases; unmatched junction nucleotides: 3. The CDR3 spans 15 residues. CDR3 protein: CASSQGAGGNEKLFF. The CDR3 DNA reads TGCGCCAGCAGCCAAGGGGCAGGGGGCAATGAAAAACTGTTTTTT.

Written as DNA, the CDR3 is TGTGCCAGCTCACCAGGGGACAGCTCCTACGAGCAGTACTTC. Translation gives CASSPGDSSYEQYF. This chain uses TRBV18 with TRBJ2-7; 7 nucleotides line up with TRBD1. Germline V lookup: CDR1 KGHSH, CDR2 LQKENI. This CDR3 has 14 amino acids. V shed 2 bases, J shed 0 bases, and the junction held 1 base outside the gene matches.

The chain combines TRBV5-8 with TRBJ2-3; TRBD2 might be the D (6 bases). The germline gives CDR1 SGHTS, CDR2 YDEGEE. The CDR3 contains 13 residues. V lost 6 bases and J lost 6, with 14 bases in between. The CDR3 loop is CASKGRGMDTQYF. The CDR3 nucleotides are TGTGCCAGCAAGGGTCGGGGGATGGATACGCAGTATTTT.

The J gene is TRBJ1-3, the V gene TRBV19; D is perhaps TRBD1 (6 bases). Germline V gene sequence: CDR1 LNHDA, CDR2 SQIVND (reference sequence). CDR3 size: 17 residues. Deletions cut 5 bases from V and 0 bases from J, with 17 bases between. The CDR3 DNA reads TGTGCCAGTAGTCACTTGCGACAGGCGTACTCTGGAAACACCATATATTTT. It translates to CASSHLRQAYSGNTIYF. Using reference TRBV19 and TRBJ1-3 for the parts outside the CDR3, the full variable domain is DGGITQSPKYLFRKEGQNVTLSCEQNLNHDAMYWYRQDPGQGLRLIYYSQIVNDFQKGDIAEGYSVSREKKESFPLTVTSAQKNPTAFYLCASSHLRQAYSGNTIYFGEGSWLTVV.

This chain joins TRBV14 and TRBJ2-1; 8 nucleotides align to TRBD2. Germline-derived CDR1 and CDR2 are SGHDN and FVKESK. With 2 bases clipped from V and 4 bases from J, the junction kept 4 bases outside the gene matches. The CDR3 totals 15 residues. The CDR3 coding sequence is TGTGCCAGCAGCCAAATAGCGGGGAAATACAATGAGCAGTTCTTC. Amino acid sequence: CASSQIAGKYNEQFF.

V gene TRBV13 combines with J gene TRBJ2-2; TRBD2 is a possible D gene (5 bases). The CDR3 has 16 residues. V lost 0 bases and J lost 3, with 11 bases in between. Germline CDR1 reads PRHDT; CDR2 reads FYEKMQ (reference sequence). DNA for the CDR3: TGTGCCAGCAGCTTAGGCCGGACTTCCTACACCGGGGAGCTGTTTTTT. This sequence encodes CASSLGRTSYTGELFF.

The rearrangement joins TRBV28 to TRBJ2-7; D not certain. CDR1 is MDHEN, CDR2 SYDVKM, per germline. V lost 4 bases to trimming and J lost 4 bases, with 5 bases between them. The CDR3 runs 11 residues. CDR3 amino acids: CASSSPYEQYF. The CDR3, as DNA: TGTGCCAGCAGTTCCCCTTACGAGCAGTACTTC. The variable domain in full, with the rest retrieved from reference TRBV28 and TRBJ2-7, is DVKVTQSSRYLVKRTGEKVFLECVQDMDHENMFWYRQDPGLGLRLIYFSYDVKMKEKGDIPEGYSVSREKKERFSLILESASTNQTSMYLCASSSPYEQYFGPGTRLTVT.

The chain couples TRBV7-2 to TRBJ2-1; 8 bases are a match to TRBD2. J lost 2 bases, V lost 2 bases, and 8 bases had no gene match. This CDR3 is built from 17 residues. Per germline, CDR1 SGHTA and CDR2 FQGNSA. CDR3 coding DNA: TGTGCCAGCAGCTTATGGGGTGGCGGGGGGACCTACAATGAGCAGTTCTTC. Residues: CASSLWGGGGTYNEQFF.

This clone was observed a few times. J is TRBJ1-3 and V is TRBV9; 9 bases align to TRBD1. The CDR3 is made up of 16 amino acids. Germline V lookup: CDR1 SGDLS, CDR2 YYNGEE. Losses at the gene ends were 0 bases for V and 3 bases for J; bases not matched to a gene: 4. Here the CDR3 DNA reads TGTGCCAGCAGCGTAGTGGGACAGGGTGTTGGAAACACCATATATTTT. Translated, it gives CASSVVGQGVGNTIYF.

V gene TRBV7-3 combines with J gene TRBJ2-1; 8 bases fit TRBD2. Looked up from germline, CDR1 is SGHTA and CDR2 is FQGTGA. V dropped 5 bases and J dropped 0; count of bases not matched to a gene: 3. The CDR3 consists of 15 residues. CDR3 sequence: CASSHSGDSYNEQFF. The CDR3 DNA sequence: TGTGCCAGCAGCCATAGCGGGGACTCCTACAATGAGCAGTTCTTC.

This clone was picked up one time. The chain couples TRBV3-1 (or the pseudogene TRBV3-2) to TRBJ2-5; tentatively, D is TRBD1 (6 bases). This CDR3 region has 21 residues. Germline CDR1 is LGHDT and CDR2 is YNNKEL (reference sequence). Trimming left V 0 bases short and J 5 bases short, with 31 bases between. The CDR3 nucleotides are TGTGCCAGCAGCCAAGAAGGTCTCCCTTCCAGGGTACAGGGAAGAGGGGAGACCCAGTACTTC. As protein: CASSQEGLPSRVQGRGETQYF.

The rearrangement joins TRBV6-1 to TRBJ1-1; 8 bases align to TRBD1. J gave up 6 bases and V 3 bases, and 3 bases lay outside the gene matches. CDR3 length: 13 amino acids. Germline V gene lookup returns CDR1 MNHNS and CDR2 SASEGT. The CDR3 DNA is TGTGCCAGCAGTGACAGGGGGCGAGCTGAAGCTTTCTTT. Its protein product is CASSDRGRAEAFF.

The chain has TRBV2 and TRBJ1-2; D remains ambiguous. CDR3 length: 13 residues. Between the trimmed V and J ends, which lost 2 bases and 1 base, there was a span of 5 bases. In germline, CDR1 is SNHLY, CDR2 FYNNEI. CDR3 region: CASSEHSNYGYTF. The CDR3 DNA reads as TGTGCCAGCAGTGAACACAGTAACTATGGCTACACCTTC. Looking up the rest from reference TRBV2 and TRBJ1-2 gives the full variable domain: EPEVTQTPSHQVTQMGQEVILRCVPISNHLYFYWYRQILGQKVEFLVSFYNNEISEKSEIFDDQFSVERPDGSNFTLKIRSTKLEDSAMYFCASSEHSNYGYTFGSGTRLTVV.

J is TRBJ2-1 and V is TRBV20-1, with 10 bases fitting TRBD2. The CDR3 consists of 15 residues. The germline V gene encodes CDR1 DFQATT and CDR2 SNEGSKA (reference sequence). V was pared by 3 bases and J by 4 bases, with 6 bases of the junction left unmatched. CDR3 DNA sequence: TGCAGTGCTAGTAGAAGCGGGAGGGCGTACAATGAGCAGTTCTTC. It encodes CSASRSGRAYNEQFF.

V usage is TRBV18 and J usage is TRBJ2-3, with 9 bases aligning to TRBD1. V gave up 1 base and J gave up 6 bases; unmatched junction bases: 8. From germline, CDR1 is KGHSH and CDR2 LQKENI. The CDR3 extends over 16 amino acids. This chain's CDR3 is CASSPLGQGRADTQYF. The DNA for the CDR3 is TGTGCCAGCTCACCACTTGGACAGGGGAGGGCGGATACGCAGTATTTT. Filled out from reference TRBV18 and TRBJ2-3, the complete variable domain reads NAGVMQNPRHLVRRRGQEARLRCSPMKGHSHVYWYRQLPEEGLKFMVYLQKENIIDESGMPKERFSAEFPKEGPSILRIQQVVRGDSAAYFCASSPLGQGRADTQYFGPGTRLTVL.